A single sample gave rise to the 18 T cell receptor beta chains below, sequenced in a study of blood T cell repertoires in COVID-19. Clones were sequenced by immunoSEQ multiplex PCR, and TCRdb holds only the in-frame ones, with some missing. The data contain 140,000 to 150,000 clones, 81% of them singletons. The specimen sequenced was peripheral blood. The receptor set was obtained from a human donor in a cohort sampled during active COVID-19.

The gene calls are TRBV18 and TRBJ2-7; 8 nucleotides line up with TRBD1. V lost 5 bases, J lost 3 bases, and 3 bases stayed unmatched. The CDR3 covers 13 residues. Germline V lookup: CDR1 KGHSH, CDR2 LQKENI. The CDR3 nucleotides read TGTGCCAGCTCAGCAGGACAGGGCTACGAGCAGTACTTC. Protein: CASSAGQGYEQYF.

This clone appeared once. The chain employs TRBV23-1 and TRBJ1-1; D gene ambiguous. TRBV23-1 is known as an ORF, though its function is uncertain. This CDR3 comprises 13 residues. Trimming stripped 7 bases from V and 0 bases from J, with 9 bases between. In DNA form, the CDR3 reads TGCGCCAGCAAACCCCCTATGAACACTGAAGCTTTCTTT. It encodes CASKPPMNTEAFF.

The chain uses TRBV18 and TRBJ1-4, with D possibly matching TRBD1 (5 bases). The V gene's germline CDR1 is KGHSH and CDR2 LQKENI. The V end lost 3 bases, the J end lost 5 bases, and 16 bases lay between the germline ends. The length of the CDR3 is 16 residues. The CDR3 region has the DNA TGTGCCAGCTCACCTTACGTTCGGGGGACGAATGAAAAACTGTTTTTT. Translating gives CASSPYVRGTNEKLFF.

As DNA, the CDR3 is TGTGCCAGCAGAACCGCCGGGACAGGGGGCAATCAGCCCCAGCATTTT. Amino acids: CASRTAGTGGNQPQHF. The gene calls are TRBV6-6 and TRBJ1-5, with 10 bases matching TRBD1. The junction had 7 bases not matched to a gene; V was cut back by 6 bases and J by 2 bases. The CDR3 has 16 amino acids. CDR1 is MNHNY, CDR2 SVGAGI, per germline (reference sequence).

The rearrangement joins TRBV7-9 to TRBJ1-3; 9 bases align to TRBD1. Germline assignment: CDR1 SEHNR and CDR2 FQNEAQ (reference sequence). V dropped 4 bases and J dropped 0; count of bases not matched to a gene: 10. The CDR3 sequence is 18 residues long. As DNA, the CDR3 is TGTGCCAGCAGCTCCCGCTCGGGACAGGGCCACTCTGGAAACACCATATATTTT. Translating gives CASSSRSGQGHSGNTIYF. Combining the CDR3 with reference TRBV7-9 and TRBJ1-3 gives the whole variable domain DTGVSQNPRHKITKRGQNVTFRCDPISEHNRLYWYRQTLGQGPEFLTYFQNEAQLEKSRLLSDRFSAERPKGSFSTLEIQRTEQGDSAMYLCASSSRSGQGHSGNTIYFGEGSWLTVV.

The V and J genes are TRBV2 and TRBJ1-2; weak D call: TRBD1 (6 bases). CDR1 is SNHLY, CDR2 FYNNEI, per germline. With 8 bases removed from V and 9 bases from J, the gap between germline ends came to 19 bases. The CDR3 totals 13 residues. CDR3 region: CASGQMTGSSYTF. The CDR3 DNA sequence: TGTGCCAGCGGCCAAATGACAGGTTCGAGCTACACCTTC.

The sample holds a few counts of this clone. V gene TRBV7-2 combines with J gene TRBJ2-3; tentatively, D is TRBD1 (5 bases). There are 14 residues in the CDR3. Germline V CDR1 and CDR2: SGHTA, FQGNSA. V gave up 2 bases and J gave up 0 bases, with 6 bases separating them. CDR3 in DNA: TGTGCCAGCAGCTTACAGGGAAGCACAGATACGCAGTATTTT. Protein product: CASSLQGSTDTQYF.

A few counts support this clone. The CDR3 DNA reads as TGTGCCAGCAGCGTGTCGGATACGCAGTATTTT. The encoded protein is CASSVSDTQYF. This chain uses TRBV28 with TRBJ2-3; no clear D gene. Trimming took off 6 bases at V and 6 bases at J, with 7 bases between the two ends. Germline assignment: CDR1 MDHEN and CDR2 SYDVKM. This CDR3 is 11 amino acids long.

The rearrangement links TRBV14 to TRBJ2-7; TRBD1 might be the D (5 bases). Trimming cost V 1 base and J 0 bases, with 19 bases left between them. Germline V gene lookup returns CDR1 SGHDN and CDR2 FVKESK. CDR3 length: 18 residues. CDR3 in amino acids: CASSQGELVWQGSYEQYF. The CDR3 nucleotides read TGTGCCAGCAGCCAAGGCGAGCTGGTGTGGCAGGGCTCCTACGAGCAGTACTTC.

This clone was seen only once. The chain uses TRBV14 and TRBJ2-7; D may be TRBD2 (5 bases). V dropped 5 bases and J dropped 6 bases, with 17 bases sitting between them. Per the germline V gene, CDR1 is SGHDN and CDR2 is FVKESK. CDR3 length: 14 residues. CDR3 coding DNA: TGTGCCAGCAGCTACTACACTGGTCGGGGCGAGCAGTACTTC. As protein: CASSYYTGRGEQYF.

The rearrangement joins TRBV21-1 to TRBJ1-1. TRBV21-1 is flagged as a pseudogene. The CDR3 totals 11 residues. CDR3 DNA sequence: TGTGCCAGCAGCAGGCGGGAGTTAGCTTTCTTT. It encodes CASSRRELAFF.

The rearrangement uses TRBV6-6 and TRBJ1-4; no clear D. The CDR3 has 14 residues. Germline loops: CDR1 MNHNY, CDR2 SVGAGI (reference sequence). Trimming left V 7 bases short and J 7 bases short, with 16 bases between. The CDR3 sequence: CASTEHGGGEKLFF. The CDR3 region has the DNA TGTGCCAGCACCGAACACGGAGGAGGTGAAAAACTGTTTTTT.

This clone was picked up one time. The CDR3 reads CASSAQILAGDAEQYF. The DNA for the CDR3 is TGTGCCAGCAGTGCCCAAATCCTAGCGGGAGATGCCGAGCAGTACTTC. J is TRBJ2-7 and V is TRBV2, with 10 bases lining up with TRBD2. Germline lookup yields CDR1 SNHLY and CDR2 FYNNEI. Unmatched junction bases numbered 12, after V lost 4 bases and J lost 6 bases. CDR3 length equals 16 residues.

The rearrangement joins TRBV29-1 to TRBJ1-2; the match to TRBD1 covers 10 bases. Germline CDR1 is SQVTM and CDR2 is ANQGSEA. After removal of 5 bases from V and 1 base from J, the junction contained 7 bases not matched to a gene. The CDR3 is 15 amino acids. The CDR3: CSVPRGQGGNYGYTF. The CDR3 region has the DNA TGCAGCGTTCCCCGCGGACAGGGGGGTAACTATGGCTACACCTTC.

The chain recombines TRBV19 with TRBJ2-1; 7 bases map to TRBD2. Germline V gives CDR1 LNHDA, CDR2 SQIVND (reference sequence). The CDR3 runs 16 residues. V lost 8 bases to trimming and J lost 12 bases; unmatched junction nucleotides: 22. In DNA, the CDR3 is TGTGCCAGTTCGATTTTCGGACTAGAGACAACTAGGGGGCAGTTCTTC. This translates into CASSIFGLETTRGQFF.

The chain combines TRBV28 with TRBJ2-7; TRBD2 aligns across 14 bases. The V and J ends lost 6 bases and 6 bases, in that order; junction bases with no gene match: 7. The germline CDR1 and CDR2 sequences are MDHEN and SYDVKM. This CDR3 spans 15 amino acids. The CDR3 loop is CASSPRLAGGVEQYF. CDR3 sequence (DNA): TGTGCCAGCAGCCCCCGACTAGCGGGAGGGGTCGAGCAGTACTTC.

This clone was counted a few times. The chain is built from TRBV9 and TRBJ2-1; a weak D match, TRBD2 (5 bases). V lost 0 bases to trimming and J lost 4 bases, with 11 bases between them. In germline, CDR1 is SGDLS, CDR2 YYNGEE. There are 15 residues in the CDR3. CDR3 DNA: TGTGCCAGCAGCGTAGAGGGAGTCGATTACAATGAGCAGTTCTTC. It codes for CASSVEGVDYNEQFF.

The chain joins TRBV28 to TRBJ2-7; weak D call: TRBD1 (5 bases). CDR3 length equals 13 residues. The V gene's germline CDR1 is MDHEN and CDR2 SYDVKM. The germline V and J ends were trimmed by 6 bases and 4 bases, with 13 bases remaining between them. In DNA form, the CDR3 reads TGTGCCAGCAGAGGCAGGGCCATTTACGAGCAGTACTTC. It yields the protein CASRGRAIYEQYF.